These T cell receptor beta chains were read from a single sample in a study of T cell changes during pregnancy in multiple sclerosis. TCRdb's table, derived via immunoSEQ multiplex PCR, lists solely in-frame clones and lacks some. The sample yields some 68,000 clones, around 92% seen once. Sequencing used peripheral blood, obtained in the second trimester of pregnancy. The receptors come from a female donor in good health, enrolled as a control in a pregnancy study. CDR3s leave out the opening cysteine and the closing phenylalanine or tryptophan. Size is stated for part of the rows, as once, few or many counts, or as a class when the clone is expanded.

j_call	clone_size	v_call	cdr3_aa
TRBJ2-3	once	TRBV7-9	ASSLFLAGPTDTQY
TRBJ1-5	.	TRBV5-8	ASSRDRGPNQPQH
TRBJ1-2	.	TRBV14	ASSQDLPRGPSGGYT
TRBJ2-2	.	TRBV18	ASSLGQGNTGELF
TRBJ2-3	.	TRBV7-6	ASSPSESGMAQHTQY
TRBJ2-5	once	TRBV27	ASSLMGQGETQY
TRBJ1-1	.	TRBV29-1	SAHSPGNTEAF
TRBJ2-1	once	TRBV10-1	ASSELRGSYNEQF
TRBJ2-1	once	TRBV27	ASSPGLAGYNEQF
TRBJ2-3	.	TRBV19	ATRLLDTQY
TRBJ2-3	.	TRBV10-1	ASALTGPGGTDTQY
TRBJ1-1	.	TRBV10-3	AISESLLEATNTEAF
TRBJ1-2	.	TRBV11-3	ASSLEPLTGAEGYT
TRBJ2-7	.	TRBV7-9	ASSLSQGAKGEQY
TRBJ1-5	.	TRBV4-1	ASSQDRSGDGNQPQH
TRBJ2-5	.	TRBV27	ASRPLGHSQETQY
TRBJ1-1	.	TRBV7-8	ASSLGYWQGENTEAF
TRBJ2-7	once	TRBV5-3	ARSRTTDRGPDEQY
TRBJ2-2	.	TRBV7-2	ASSLVAGGNTGELF
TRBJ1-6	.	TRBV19	ASTPGQGGNSPLH
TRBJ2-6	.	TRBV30	AWRKAGESGANVLT
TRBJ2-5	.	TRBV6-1	ASSGGYQETQY
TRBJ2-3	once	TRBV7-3	ASSMGGSDTQY
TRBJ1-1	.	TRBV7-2	ASSLATGRYTEAF
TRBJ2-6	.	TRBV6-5	ASRYSSGANVLT
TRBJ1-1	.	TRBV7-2	ASSSRGIAEAF
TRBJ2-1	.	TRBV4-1	ASSQKLGLAGVMNEQF
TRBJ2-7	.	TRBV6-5	ASSYYSGSRYEQY
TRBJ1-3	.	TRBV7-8	ASSPRGRGGNTIY
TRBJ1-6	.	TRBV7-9	ASSSQGLNSPLH
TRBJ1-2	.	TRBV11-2	ASSLDQSYGYT
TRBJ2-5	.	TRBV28	ASGSAGKETQY
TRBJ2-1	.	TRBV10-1	ASSDRSRVAGGSNEQF
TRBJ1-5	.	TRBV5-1	ASSNLGGGYSNQPQH
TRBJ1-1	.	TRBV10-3	AISGGTSMAAF
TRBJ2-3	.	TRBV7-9	ASRAAGTGNQGTQY
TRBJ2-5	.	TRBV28	ASRTSGGTQY
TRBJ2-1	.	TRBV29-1	SVRLAGLYNEQF
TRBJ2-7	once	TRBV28	ASSGVRLREVTYEQY
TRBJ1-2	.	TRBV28	ASSFPGQGEGYT
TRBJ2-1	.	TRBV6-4	ASSVKASGANEQF